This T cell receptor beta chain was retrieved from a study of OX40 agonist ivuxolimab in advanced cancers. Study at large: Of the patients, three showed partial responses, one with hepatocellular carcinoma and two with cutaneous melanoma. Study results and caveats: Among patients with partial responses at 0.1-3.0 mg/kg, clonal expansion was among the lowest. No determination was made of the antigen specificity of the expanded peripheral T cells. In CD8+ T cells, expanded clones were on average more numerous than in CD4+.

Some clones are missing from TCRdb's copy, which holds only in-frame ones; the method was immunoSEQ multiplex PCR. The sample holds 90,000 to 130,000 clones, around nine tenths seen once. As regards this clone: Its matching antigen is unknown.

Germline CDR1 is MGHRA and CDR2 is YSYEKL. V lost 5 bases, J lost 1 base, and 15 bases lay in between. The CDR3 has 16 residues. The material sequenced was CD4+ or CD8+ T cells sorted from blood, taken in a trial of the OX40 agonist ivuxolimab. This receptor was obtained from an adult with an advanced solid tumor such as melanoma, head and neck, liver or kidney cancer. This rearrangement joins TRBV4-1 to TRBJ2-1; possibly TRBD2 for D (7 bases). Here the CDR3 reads CASSERGGASYNEQFF. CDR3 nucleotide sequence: TGCGCCAGCAGCGAAAGAGGGGGGGCTTCCTACAATGAGCAGTTCTTC.